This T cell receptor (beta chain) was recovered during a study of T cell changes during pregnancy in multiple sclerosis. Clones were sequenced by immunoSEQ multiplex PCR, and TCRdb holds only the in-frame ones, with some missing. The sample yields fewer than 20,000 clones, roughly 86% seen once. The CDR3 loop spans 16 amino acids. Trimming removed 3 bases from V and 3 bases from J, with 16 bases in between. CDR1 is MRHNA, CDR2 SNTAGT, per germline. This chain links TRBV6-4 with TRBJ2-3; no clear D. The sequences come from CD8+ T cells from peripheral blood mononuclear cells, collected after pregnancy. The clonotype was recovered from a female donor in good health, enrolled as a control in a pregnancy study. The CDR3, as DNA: TGTGCCAGCAGTGAATTCACGACAAGGTGGACAGATACGCAGTATTTT. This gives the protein CASSEFTTRWTDTQYF.